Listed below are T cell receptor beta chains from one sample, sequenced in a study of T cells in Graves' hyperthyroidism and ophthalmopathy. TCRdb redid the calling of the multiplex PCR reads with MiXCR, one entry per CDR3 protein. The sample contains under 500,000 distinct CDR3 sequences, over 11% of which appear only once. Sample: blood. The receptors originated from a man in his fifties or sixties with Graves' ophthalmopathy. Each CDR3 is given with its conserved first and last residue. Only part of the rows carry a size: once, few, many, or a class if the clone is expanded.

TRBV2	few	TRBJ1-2	CASSGQGYYGYTF
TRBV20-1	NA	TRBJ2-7	CSAREGFRVYEQYF
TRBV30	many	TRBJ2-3	CAWTPADTQYF
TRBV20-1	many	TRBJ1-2	CSARDSGVAGYTF
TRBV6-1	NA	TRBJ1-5	CASSASTPAARPQHF
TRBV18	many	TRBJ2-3	CASSPNTFSDTQYF
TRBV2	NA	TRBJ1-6	CASAADRESYNSPLHF
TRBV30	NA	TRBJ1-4	CAWGRGAGNEKLFF
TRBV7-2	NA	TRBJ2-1	CASSQGTLSGGNEQFF
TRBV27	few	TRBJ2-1	CASSLGGKYNEQFF
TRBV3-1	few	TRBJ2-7	CASSPGGREDYEQYF
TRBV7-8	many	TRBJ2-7	CASVLGGLAGGPGYEQYF
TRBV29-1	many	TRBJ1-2	CSVDARRYGYTF
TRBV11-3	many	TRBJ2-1	CASSLGGFGNEQFF
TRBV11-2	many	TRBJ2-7	CASSPHGGDAYEQYF
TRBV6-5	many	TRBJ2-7	CASSYASSYEQYF
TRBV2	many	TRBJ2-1	CASSWGGGDEQFF
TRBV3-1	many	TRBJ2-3	CASSLGRDTDTQYF
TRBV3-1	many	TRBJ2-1	CASSQDLDSYNEQFF
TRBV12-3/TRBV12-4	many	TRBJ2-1	CASGRYNEQFF
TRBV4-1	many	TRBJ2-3	CASSLREGGDADTQYF
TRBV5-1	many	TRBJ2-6	CASSLGGAQPTGANVLTF
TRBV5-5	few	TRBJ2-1	CASSLDGGQFF
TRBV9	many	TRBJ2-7	CASSVDPAYEQYF
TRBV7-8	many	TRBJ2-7	CASSLAAGVPGEQYF
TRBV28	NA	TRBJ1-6	CASSSPGGSPLHF
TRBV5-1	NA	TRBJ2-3	CASSLRTSGITNADTQYF
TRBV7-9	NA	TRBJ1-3	CASSSPDRGHTIYF
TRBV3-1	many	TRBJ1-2	CASSQESNRGYTF
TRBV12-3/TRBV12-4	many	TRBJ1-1	CASNPDGNTEAFF
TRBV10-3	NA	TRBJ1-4	CAISESIGRIEKLFF
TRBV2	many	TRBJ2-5	CASRDLDRNQETQYF
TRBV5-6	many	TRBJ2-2	CASSLEDFIGELFF
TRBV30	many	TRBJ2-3	CAWRQTSGTGDTQYF
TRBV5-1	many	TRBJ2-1	CASSSRTSGNEQFF
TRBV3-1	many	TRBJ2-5	CASSRRTSGLGETQYF
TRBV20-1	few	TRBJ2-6	CSASSAGKSLTSGANVLTF
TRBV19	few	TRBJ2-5	CASSIQLFAETQYF
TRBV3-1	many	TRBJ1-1	CASSQGPVNTEAFF
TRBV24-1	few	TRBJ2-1	CATSDFPGLAGSTEQFF
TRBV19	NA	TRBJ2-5	CASSTPGQSEWYF
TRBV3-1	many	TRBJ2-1	CASSRPAGGTYNEQFF
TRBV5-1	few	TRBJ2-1	CASSPLRLVGNKQFF
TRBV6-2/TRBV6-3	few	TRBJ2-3	CASRRDLSQYF
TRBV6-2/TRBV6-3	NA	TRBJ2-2	CASISPRGELFF
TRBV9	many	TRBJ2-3	CASSERPGLAGEADTQYF
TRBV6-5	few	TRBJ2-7	CASSFPGLAGGSVREQYF
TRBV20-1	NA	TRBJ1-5	CSADSGPYQPQHF
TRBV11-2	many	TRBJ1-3	CASRPLAGGSGNTIYF
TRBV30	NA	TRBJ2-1	CAWRTSGSFNEQFF
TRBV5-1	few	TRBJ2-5	CASSLGDRGTRAAWNF
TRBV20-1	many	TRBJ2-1	CSAIRGASYNEQFF
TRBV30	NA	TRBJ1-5	CAWSGGTAVNQPQHF
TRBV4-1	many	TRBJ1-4	CASSLSLGEKLFF
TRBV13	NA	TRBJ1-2	CASSPYRQTLYGYTF
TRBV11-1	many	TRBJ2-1	CASSRNGGNEQFF